This T cell receptor (beta chain) was recovered during a study of shared clonotypes between healthy human individuals. Study conclusions and caveats: A few donors held approximately 4.5% of naive CD4 clonotypes in common.

This CDR3 has 13 residues. V was trimmed by 5 bases and J by 7 bases, leaving 12 bases between them. Germline V gives CDR1 SGHVS, CDR2 FNYEAQ. Genomic DNA of every subset was divided equally among multiple immunoSEQ plates. TCRdb's table, derived via immunoSEQ multiplex PCR, lists solely in-frame clones and lacks some. The table includes roughly 2,000,000 clones, around 93% detected once. Remarks on this clone: Antigen: not known.

Positive CCR7 selection of CD45RO-negative cells yielded the naive CD8 cells, and terminally differentiated effector memory CD45RA+ cells were excluded. This sequence joins TRBV7-6 and TRBJ2-1; D could derive from TRBD1 or TRBD2 (5 bases each). Sequences were obtained from naive CD8+ T cells from PBMCs. This TCR was sampled from a man aged 18 to 30 in good health. Some clones in this sample may be carry-over from other donors' samples. The DNA for the CDR3 is TGTGCCAGCAGCACGGGATGGGGGAATGAGCAGTTCTTC. Residues: CASSTGWGNEQFF.